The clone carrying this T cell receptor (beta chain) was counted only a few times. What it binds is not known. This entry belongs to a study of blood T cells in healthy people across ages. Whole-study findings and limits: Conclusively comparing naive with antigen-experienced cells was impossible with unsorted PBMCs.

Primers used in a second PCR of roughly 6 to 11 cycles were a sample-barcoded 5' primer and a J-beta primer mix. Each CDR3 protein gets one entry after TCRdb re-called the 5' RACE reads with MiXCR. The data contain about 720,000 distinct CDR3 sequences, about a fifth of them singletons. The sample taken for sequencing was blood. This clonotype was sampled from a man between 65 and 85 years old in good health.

The CDR3 reads CASSLDGSRNSPLHF. CDR3 in DNA: TGTGCCAGCAGTTTGGATGGCTCTAGGAATTCACCCCTCCACTTT. The rearrangement uses TRBV12-3 or TRBV12-4 and TRBJ1-6; D uncertain. The V end lost 3 bases, the J end lost 7 bases, and 13 bases lay between the germline ends. This CDR3 is built from 15 residues.